Described below is a single T cell receptor beta chain sequence and its context. The antigen is unknown. The data belong to a study of T cells in Graves' hyperthyroidism and ophthalmopathy. Overall study findings and caveats: Ophthalmopathy and stable hyperthyroidism were told apart by a 13 V-J model.

Germline V gives CDR1 DFQATT, CDR2 SNEGSKA (reference sequence). The CDR3 consists of 14 residues. Amplified TCR beta CDR3 regions derived from RNA transcripts. The study used the HTBI primer set for a first-round RT-PCR of the TCR CDR3. TCRdb ran MiXCR on the multiplex PCR reads and lists one entry per CDR3 protein. The sample holds approximately 640,000 distinct CDR3 sequences, 45% seen once. V gene TRBV20-1 combines with J gene TRBJ2-7; the D gene is possibly TRBD2 (6 bases). TRBJ2-1 explains the end of the DNA better; the J call may be wrong. This TCR was recovered from an adult man with Graves' disease, either hyperthyroidism or ophthalmopathy (not recorded which). Sequenced input: peripheral blood or thyroid tissue (not recorded which). DNA for the CDR3: TGCAGTGCTAGTCCCCTAGCGCTAACCTACGAGCAGTTCTTC. Translated: CSASPLALTYEQFF.